This passage covers 14 T cell receptor beta chains from one sample sequenced in a study of technical replicates of blood from a few donors. Sequencing used immunoSEQ multiplex PCR; TCRdb keeps in-frame clones, though not all of them. The sample consists of 80,000 to 100,000 clones, about 91% of them appearing once. The sequencing sample was made of T cells isolated from PBMCs. All receptors derive from a human donor in good health.

The rearrangement links TRBV6-5 to TRBJ2-1, with a possible D match to TRBD2 (5 bases). Germline loops: CDR1 MNHEY, CDR2 SVGAGI. The CDR3 is 14 residues long. Trimming cost V 5 bases and J 6 bases, with 14 bases left between them. CDR3 sequence: CASSNRLTGNEQFF. The CDR3 region has the DNA TGTGCCAGCAGTAATAGACTAACTGGCAATGAGCAGTTCTTC.

The rearrangement uses TRBV5-4 and TRBJ2-1; D is possibly TRBD2 (7 bases). Trimming took off 4 bases at V and 1 base at J, with 15 bases between the two ends. CDR1 is SGHNT, CDR2 YYREEE, per germline (reference sequence). The CDR3 contains 16 residues. The CDR3, as DNA: TGTGCCAGCAGCCCGTTGGGGGGGCAATCCTACAATGAGCAGTTCTTC. It specifies CASSPLGGQSYNEQFF.

CDR3 coding DNA: TGTGCCACCAGCAGTTGGACAGATTATAGCAATCAGCCCCAGCATTTT. Protein sequence: CATSSWTDYSNQPQHF. The chain recombines TRBV15 with TRBJ1-5, with D perhaps TRBD1 (6 bases). With 3 bases removed from V and 0 bases from J, the gap between germline ends came to 12 bases. There are 16 residues in the CDR3. Germline V gives CDR1 LNHNV, CDR2 YYDKDF (reference sequence).

The chain joins TRBV28 to TRBJ1-2; D is possibly TRBD1 (5 bases). Germline CDR1 MDHEN, CDR2 SYDVKM. V was trimmed by 5 bases and J by 5 bases, leaving 12 bases between them. This CDR3 has 13 residues. The CDR3 nucleotides read TGTGCCAGCAGTCTCATCTCAGGGTATGGCTACACCTTC. Translating gives CASSLISGYGYTF.

This sequence joins TRBV19 and TRBJ1-1; D is unresolved. Germline-derived CDR1 and CDR2 are LNHDA and SQIVND (reference sequence). The CDR3 totals 13 residues. With 0 bases removed from V and 3 bases from J, the gap between germline ends came to 5 bases. The CDR3 bases are TGTGCCAGTAGTATAGATCAGGACACTGAAGCTTTCTTT. It specifies CASSIDQDTEAFF.

The V gene is TRBV28, the J gene TRBJ1-2, with D tentatively TRBD1 (6 bases). CDR1 is MDHEN and CDR2 is SYDVKM in the germline V gene. CDR3 length: 16 residues. Trimming left V 2 bases short and J 8 bases short, with 21 bases between. The CDR3 spells CASSLGSTGRSRGYTF. CDR3 nucleotide sequence: TGTGCCAGCAGTTTAGGGTCTACAGGGCGCTCCAGGGGCTACACCTTC.

The chain couples TRBV6-6 to TRBJ1-2, with TRBD1 matching 7 bases. The CDR3 contains 13 residues. The germline CDR1 and CDR2 sequences are MNHNY and SVGAGI (reference sequence). After removal of 6 bases from V and 3 bases from J, the junction contained 4 bases not matched to a gene. The CDR3 coding sequence is TGTGCCAGCAGCCAGGACAGGTACTATGGCTACACCTTC. Translated, it gives CASSQDRYYGYTF.

The chain couples TRBV14 to TRBJ2-5; maybe TRBD1 (6 bases). The CDR3 has 19 residues. Trimming took 4 bases from V and 0 from J, leaving 24 bases between them. Germline lookup yields CDR1 SGHDN and CDR2 FVKESK. CDR3 amino acids: CASSPPTGSQESYQETQYF. The CDR3 region has the DNA TGTGCCAGCAGCCCACCAACAGGGTCTCAAGAATCGTACCAAGAGACCCAGTACTTC.

This clone was seen a single time. This sequence joins TRBV2 and TRBJ2-5, with TRBD2 identical over 10 bases. V was pared by 8 bases and J by 5 bases, with 11 bases of the junction left unmatched. Germline values: CDR1 SNHLY, CDR2 FYNNEI. This CDR3 is 15 amino acids long. CDR3 region: CASQLRTSGGETQYF. CDR3 DNA sequence: TGTGCCAGCCAACTCAGGACTAGCGGAGGCGAGACCCAGTACTTC. Full variable domain (rest looked up from reference TRBV2 and TRBJ2-5): EPEVTQTPSHQVTQMGQEVILRCVPISNHLYFYWYRQILGQKVEFLVSFYNNEISEKSEIFDDQFSVERPDGSNFTLKIRSTKLEDSAMYFCASQLRTSGGETQYFGPGTRLLVL.

The chain combines TRBV4-1 with TRBJ2-1; 9 bases fit TRBD1. J gave up 0 bases and V 3 bases, and 12 bases lay outside the gene matches. Germline V gene lookup returns CDR1 MGHRA and CDR2 YSYEKL. The length of the CDR3 is 19 residues. Written as DNA, the CDR3 is TGCGCCAGCAGCCACCCCCGAGGGGGACAGGGAAGCTCCTACAATGAGCAGTTCTTC. It specifies CASSHPRGGQGSSYNEQFF.

This chain joins TRBV6-4 and TRBJ2-2; 8 bases are a match to TRBD1. V trimming: 2 bases; J trimming: 6 bases; junction bases outside the gene matches: 11. This CDR3 contains 17 residues. The germline gives CDR1 MRHNA, CDR2 SNTAGT. The CDR3 bases are TGTGCCAGCAGTGACGAAACCGACAGGGGCACGGCCGGGGAGCTGTTTTTT. Encoded protein: CASSDETDRGTAGELFF.

V usage is TRBV28 and J usage is TRBJ1-4; no clear D gene. CDR3 length equals 14 residues. Germline V gene sequence: CDR1 MDHEN, CDR2 SYDVKM. V was cut by 3 bases and J by 4 bases, with 9 bases left in between. The CDR3 reads CASSFSGYNEKLFF. CDR3 DNA: TGTGCCAGCAGTTTTTCGGGGTATAATGAAAAACTGTTTTTT. Full variable domain (missing parts from reference TRBV28 and TRBJ1-4): DVKVTQSSRYLVKRTGEKVFLECVQDMDHENMFWYRQDPGLGLRLIYFSYDVKMKEKGDIPEGYSVSREKKERFSLILESASTNQTSMYLCASSFSGYNEKLFFGSGTQLSVL.

V usage is TRBV25-1 and J usage is TRBJ1-4; D is possibly TRBD1 (5 bases). Germline values: CDR1 MGHDK, CDR2 SYGVNS. V was pared by 6 bases and J by 8 bases, with 19 bases between. The CDR3 extends over 15 amino acids. This CDR3 is CASSDPGGVGEKLFF. DNA for the CDR3: TGTGCCAGCAGCGACCCGGGGGGGGTCGGGGAAAAACTGTTTTTT. Full variable domain (missing parts from reference TRBV25-1 and TRBJ1-4): EADIYQTPRYLVIGTGKKITLECSQTMGHDKMYWYQQDPGMELHLIHYSYGVNSTEKGDLSSESTVSRIRTEHFPLTLESARPSHTSQYLCASSDPGGVGEKLFFGSGTQLSVL.

The gene calls are TRBV6-1 and TRBJ1-2, with a weak D call TRBD1 (5 bases). Trimming removed 1 base at V and 14 bases at J, with 17 bases between. The germline gives CDR1 MNHNS, CDR2 SASEGT. This CDR3 has 13 residues. The CDR3 DNA sequence: TGTGCCAGCAGTGAAGGATTCGGGGGGACCGCTACCTTC. Protein sequence: CASSEGFGGTATF.